The T cell receptor (beta chain) described here comes from a study of cytomegalovirus exposure and HLA in healthy donors (TCRdb year 2017). Turning to the overall study: A later analysis indicated that the 95 to 150 validation repertoires were generated on the platform also employed for the approximately 690 repertoires of the first cohort. The study aimed to test whether signatures of past pathogen exposure could be identified by cataloging public T cell receptors. In addition to the first cohort of 666 subjects, a separate validation cohort of approximately 130 different subjects was used. To predict cytomegalovirus infection status, the study brought together high-throughput TCR immunosequencing, statistical association of individual TCRs with disease status, and machine learning.

V is cut back by 6 bases and J by 7 bases, with 7 bases in the junction unmatched. Taken from cysteine to phenylalanine, the CDR3 has 14 residues. The retained sequence is limited to the CDR3, 42 bases, with the frame set at the first base. The germline V gene (reference sequence) provides CDR1 MNHEY and CDR2 SMNVEV. The donors belonged to the validation cohort of about 120 subjects, which was separate from the approximately 700-subject first cohort. General conclusions and limits of the study: Across donors, most TCR sequences were observed very rarely, whereas some public TCRs were present in many individuals. The study gave a list of around 170 TCR beta chains associated with cytomegalovirus. Of the cluster scores, about 94% were above 0 in a later analysis, which found that TCRs clustered in the first cohort also tended to co-occur in the 120 or so validation repertoires. A later analysis lacked HLA typing for the validation cohort, so it scored co-occurrence in that cohort across all 110 or so repertoires. In both the original and validation cohorts, the classifier was reported to diagnose cytomegalovirus status with high specificity and sensitivity. In vitro tests confirmed that a few of the cytomegalovirus-associated TCR beta chains recognize cytomegalovirus antigens. The authors suggested that the approach could potentially be generalized to other disease states and immunological phenotypes.

Library generation was performed with the immunoSEQ multiplex PCR assay. In the source study's methods: A statistical classification framework was developed to diagnose cytomegalovirus status using the catalog of TCR beta chain sequences. Here the immuneACCESS table is served through TCRdb, limited to in-frame sequences with V and J called. Missing clones are a known gap in these copies; in checked studies unresolved V genes cover under half, and the rest lacks a known reason. V and J calls and clone size follow that table, whereas D and trimming were derived from the DNA. This sample is represented by 90,000 to 110,000 clones; around nine tenths of them were singletons. The ten top clones hold roughly 2.1% of the sample. In regard to this clone: There is no known antigen for this receptor. Per-nucleotide qualities are absent, and no much larger clonotype sits a single base away.

Sequencing was done on a sample of PBMCs. Rearrangement joined TRBV27 to TRBJ2-7; TRBD2 agrees with 12 junctional bases. The receptor was isolated from a woman in her late teens or twenties in good health and CMV-seronegative. The CDR3 corresponds to CASRWTSGAKEQYF. DNA sequence: TGTGCCAGCAGGTGGACTAGCGGGGCCAAGGAGCAGTACTTC.